This is a list of T cell receptor beta chains from one sample in a study of T-cell memory formation after mild COVID-19. Each CDR3 protein gets one entry after TCRdb re-called the 5' RACE reads with MiXCR. This table holds around 450,000 distinct CDR3 sequences, 20% found once. The sequenced material came from PBMCs or a T cell subset sorted from them (not recorded which). The receptors come from an adult woman who had mild COVID-19 (a few samples of this study predate the infection). Cell type and time point are not known. CDR3s include the opening cysteine and the closing phenylalanine or tryptophan. The D gene is left open where the match is weak. Rows may omit the clone size; those that give it use once, few, many or a size class.

v_call	j_call	d_call	clone_size	cdr3_aa	cdr3_nt
TRBV19	TRBJ1-6	TRBD1	few	CASSSPGTGISPLHF	TGTGCCAGTAGTTCGCCCGGGACAGGGATTTCACCCCTCCACTTT
TRBV2	TRBJ2-1	TRBD2	.	CASSEWSSGTSRNEQFF	TGTGCCAGCAGTGAATGGTCTAGCGGGACTTCCCGAAATGAGCAGTTCTTC
TRBV20-1	TRBJ2-1	TRBD2	.	CSASSSYFTGTSSFASGQFF	TGCAGTGCTAGTAGTAGCTACTTTACTGGGACTAGCAGTTTCGCCTCTGGGCAGTTCTTC
TRBV12-3/TRBV12-4	TRBJ2-7	TRBD1	few	CASSARDSPLLRYEQYF	TGTGCCAGCAGTGCCCGGGACAGCCCACTCCTACGTTACGAGCAGTACTTC
TRBV19	TRBJ2-5	TRBD2	few	CASSLRGSGEETQYF	TGTGCCAGTAGTCTGCGTGGTAGCGGGGAAGAGACCCAGTACTTC
TRBV20-1	TRBJ2-3	.	.	CSATLALRTDTQYF	TGCAGTGCTACCCTAGCTTTGAGGACAGATACGCAGTATTTT
TRBV6-4	TRBJ1-1	.	.	CASSDSPDSSTEAFF	TGTGCCAGCAGTGACTCACCGGACAGCTCCACTGAAGCTTTCTTT
TRBV25-1	TRBJ2-2	TRBD2	.	CASSGRDYHTGELFF	TGTGCCAGCAGTGGTCGGGACTACCACACCGGGGAGCTGTTTTTT
TRBV5-1	TRBJ1-1	TRBD1	few	CASSPSTGWNTEAFF	TGCGCCAGCAGCCCGTCGACAGGGTGGAACACTGAAGCTTTCTTT
TRBV24-1	TRBJ1-2	TRBD1	.	CATSQTGSYGYTF	TGTGCCACCAGCCAGACAGGGTCCTATGGCTACACCTTC
TRBV6-2/TRBV6-3	TRBJ2-1	.	.	CASSPVGATYNEQFF	TGTGCCAGCAGCCCCGTCGGGGCTACCTACAATGAGCAGTTCTTC
TRBV6-6	TRBJ1-1	.	few	CASSAVTIEAFF	TGTGCCAGCAGTGCCGTCACGATTGAAGCTTTCTTT
TRBV19	TRBJ1-5	TRBD1	.	CASSYRQGSYQPQHF	TGTGCCAGTAGTTATAGACAGGGGTCTTATCAGCCCCAGCATTTT
TRBV18	TRBJ2-3	.	many	CASSPPGADTQYF	TGTGCCAGCTCACCACCGGGAGCAGATACGCAGTATTTT
TRBV5-5	TRBJ2-1	TRBD2	.	CASSLSGSEYNEQFF	TGTGCCAGCAGCCTTAGCGGGAGTGAGTACAATGAGCAGTTCTTC
TRBV10-3	TRBJ2-7	.	.	CAIRAGSYEQYF	TGTGCCATCAGGGCGGGCTCCTACGAGCAGTACTTC
TRBV4-1	TRBJ2-3	.	few	CASSQDKGGDTQYF	TGCGCCAGCAGCCAAGATAAAGGGGGAGATACGCAGTATTTT
TRBV24-1	TRBJ2-1	.	few	CAALAASYNEQFF	TGTGCCGCATTAGCAGCCAGCTACAATGAGCAGTTCTTC
TRBV14	TRBJ1-5	.	few	CASSQGYNNAPQHF	TGTGCCAGCAGCCAAGGTTACAACAACGCGCCCCAGCATTTT
TRBV9	TRBJ2-1	.	.	CASSVPGSEQFF	TGTGCCAGCAGCGTCCCGGGAAGCGAGCAGTTCTTC
TRBV20-1	TRBJ2-7	TRBD1	few	CSARSGQDAYEQYF	TGCAGTGCTAGATCGGGACAGGATGCCTACGAGCAGTACTTC
TRBV4-3	TRBJ2-7	.	.	CASSQDRAAAGYEQYF	TGCGCCAGCAGCCAAGATCGAGCGGCAGCGGGCTACGAGCAGTACTTC
TRBV30	TRBJ2-4	.	.	CAAKINNLAKNIQYF	TGTGCCGCTAAAATTAATAACTTAGCCAAAAACATTCAGTACTTC